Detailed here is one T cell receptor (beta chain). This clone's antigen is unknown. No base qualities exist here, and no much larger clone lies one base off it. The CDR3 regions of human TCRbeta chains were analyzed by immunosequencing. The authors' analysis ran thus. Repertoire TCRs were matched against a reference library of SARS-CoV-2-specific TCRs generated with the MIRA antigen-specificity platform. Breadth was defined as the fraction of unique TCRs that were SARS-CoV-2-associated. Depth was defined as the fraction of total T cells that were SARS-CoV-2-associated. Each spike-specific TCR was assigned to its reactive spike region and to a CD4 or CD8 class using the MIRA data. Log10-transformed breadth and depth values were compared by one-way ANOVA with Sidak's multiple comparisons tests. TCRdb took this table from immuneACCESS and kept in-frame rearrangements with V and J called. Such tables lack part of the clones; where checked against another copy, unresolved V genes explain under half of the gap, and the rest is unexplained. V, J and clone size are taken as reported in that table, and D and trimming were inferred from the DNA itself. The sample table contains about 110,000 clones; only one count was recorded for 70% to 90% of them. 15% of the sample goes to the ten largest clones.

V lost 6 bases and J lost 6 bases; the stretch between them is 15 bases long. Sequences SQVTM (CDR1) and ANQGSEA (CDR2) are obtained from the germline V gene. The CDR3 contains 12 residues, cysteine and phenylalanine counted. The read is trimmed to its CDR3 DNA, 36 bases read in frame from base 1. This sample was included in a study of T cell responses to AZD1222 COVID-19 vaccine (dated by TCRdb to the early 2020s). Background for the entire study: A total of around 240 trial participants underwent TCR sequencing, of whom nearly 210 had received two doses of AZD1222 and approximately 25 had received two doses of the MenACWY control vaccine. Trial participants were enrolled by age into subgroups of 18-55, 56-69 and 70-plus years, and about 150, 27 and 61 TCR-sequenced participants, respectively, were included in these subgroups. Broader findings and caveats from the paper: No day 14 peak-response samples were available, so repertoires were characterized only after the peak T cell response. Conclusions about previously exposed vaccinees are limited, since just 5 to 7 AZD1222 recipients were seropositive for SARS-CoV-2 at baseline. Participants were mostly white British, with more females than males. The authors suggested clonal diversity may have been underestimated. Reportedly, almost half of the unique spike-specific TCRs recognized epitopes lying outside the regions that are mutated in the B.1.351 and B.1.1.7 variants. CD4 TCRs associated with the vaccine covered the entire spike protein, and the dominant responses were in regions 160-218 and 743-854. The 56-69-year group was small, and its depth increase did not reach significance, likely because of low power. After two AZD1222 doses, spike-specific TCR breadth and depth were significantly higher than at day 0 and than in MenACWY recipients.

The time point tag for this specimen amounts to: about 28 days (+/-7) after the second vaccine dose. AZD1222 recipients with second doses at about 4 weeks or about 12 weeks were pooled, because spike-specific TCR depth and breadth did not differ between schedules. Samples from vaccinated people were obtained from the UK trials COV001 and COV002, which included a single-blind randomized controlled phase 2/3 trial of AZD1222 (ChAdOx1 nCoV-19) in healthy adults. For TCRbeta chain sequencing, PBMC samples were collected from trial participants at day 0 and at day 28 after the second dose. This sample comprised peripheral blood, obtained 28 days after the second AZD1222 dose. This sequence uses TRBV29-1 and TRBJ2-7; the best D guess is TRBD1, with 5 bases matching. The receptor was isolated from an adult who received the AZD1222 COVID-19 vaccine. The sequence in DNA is TGCAGCGTGAGCCCTAGGGGAACCGAGCAGTACTTC. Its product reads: CSVSPRGTEQYF.